The clone carrying this T cell receptor (beta chain) was observed many times. The target antigen is unknown. The sample is drawn from a study of identical twins. Study conclusions and caveats: Models, which agreed with sharing between unrelated individuals, nonetheless underestimated the out-of-frame TCR alpha sharing seen in monozygotic twins. Out-of-frame alpha sequences shared by twins were enriched for low generation probability.

Healthy Caucasians, and only they, were the donors. A universal primer site came from template switching; cDNA carried unique molecular identifiers. TCRdb reprocessed the 5' RACE reads via MiXCR and lists one record per CDR3 protein. Of approximately 590,000 distinct CDR3 sequences listed, roughly 9.5% were seen once; the top ten hold roughly 3%. V lost 0 bases, J lost 7 bases, and 11 bases stayed unmatched. The CDR3 totals 18 residues. Germline CDR1 reads MNHEY; CDR2 reads SVGEGT. These data also featured in a second study, about yellow fever vaccine responses in identical twins.

This sequence joins TRBV6-2 or TRBV6-3 and TRBJ2-1; 11 nucleotides agree with TRBD2. Sample: PBMCs. The clonotype originates from a woman aged 18 to 35 in good health. The DNA for the CDR3 is TGTGCCAGCAGTTACTCGCTACTAGCGGGGGAGGATTGGAATGAGCAGTTCTTC. Its protein is CASSYSLLAGEDWNEQFF.